A selection of T cell receptor beta chains follows, all from one sample in a study of CD4 T cells in relation to SARS-CoV-2 and coronaviruses. Their recognized antigens are unknown. Some clones are missing from TCRdb's copy, which holds only in-frame ones; the method was immunoSEQ multiplex PCR. The data contain 12,000 or so clones, about 72% of them singletons. Source material: CD4+ T cells from PBMCs, cultured in vitro. These receptors all stem from a human donor in good health. Each CDR3 is given with its conserved first and last residue. The order of the fields is clone size, J gene, V gene, D gene, CDR3 protein, CDR3 DNA. D genes are given only for firm matches. The size of a clone is reported for some rows only, either as once, few or many, or as a class for expanded clones.

abundance: .; j_gene: TRBJ2-3; v_gene: TRBV9; d_gene: TRBD2; CDR3aa: CASSALGGSWTDTQYF; CDR3nt: TGTGCCAGCAGCGCCCTTGGCGGGAGTTGGACAGATACGCAGTATTTT
abundance: .; j_gene: TRBJ1-2; v_gene: TRBV7-9; d_gene: .; CDR3aa: CASSLARASGYTF; CDR3nt: TGTGCCAGCAGCTTAGCCCGCGCCAGTGGCTACACCTTC
abundance: .; j_gene: TRBJ2-7; v_gene: TRBV19; d_gene: .; CDR3aa: CASSLDGKYEQYF; CDR3nt: TGTGCCAGTAGCCTCGACGGAAAATACGAGCAGTACTTC
abundance: .; j_gene: TRBJ2-5; v_gene: TRBV2; d_gene: .; CDR3aa: CASSELAETQYF; CDR3nt: TGTGCCAGCAGTGAATTAGCGGAGACCCAGTACTTC
abundance: .; j_gene: TRBJ2-7; v_gene: TRBV4-2; d_gene: .; CDR3aa: CASSQEVAGPRAYEQYF; CDR3nt: TGTGCCAGCAGCCAAGAAGTCGCCGGCCCCCGGGCCTACGAGCAGTACTTC
abundance: .; j_gene: TRBJ2-1; v_gene: TRBV19; d_gene: .; CDR3aa: CASSTSGREQFF; CDR3nt: TGTGCCAGTAGTACCAGCGGGCGGGAGCAGTTCTTC
abundance: .; j_gene: TRBJ2-5; v_gene: TRBV5-1; d_gene: .; CDR3aa: CASSLALTQETQYF; CDR3nt: TGCGCCAGCAGCTTGGCCCTAACTCAAGAGACCCAGTACTTC
abundance: once; j_gene: TRBJ1-5; v_gene: TRBV4-1; d_gene: TRBD1; CDR3aa: CASSLRQGAFGNQPQHF; CDR3nt: TGCGCCAGCAGCTTACGACAGGGGGCGTTTGGCAATCAGCCCCAGCATTTT
abundance: .; j_gene: TRBJ1-2; v_gene: TRBV7-9; d_gene: .; CDR3aa: CASSSTDGQSYGYTF; CDR3nt: TGTGCCAGCAGCTCCACCGATGGACAGAGCTATGGCTACACCTTC
abundance: .; j_gene: TRBJ2-6; v_gene: TRBV5-1; d_gene: .; CDR3aa: CASSLGGGGPGANVLTF; CDR3nt: TGCGCCAGCAGCTTGGGAGGGGGGGGGCCTGGGGCCAACGTCCTGACTTTC
abundance: .; j_gene: TRBJ2-1; v_gene: TRBV10-2; d_gene: TRBD2; CDR3aa: CASSDLAGGYEQFF; CDR3nt: TGCGCCAGCAGTGACCTAGCGGGGGGGTATGAGCAGTTCTTC
abundance: .; j_gene: TRBJ2-5; v_gene: TRBV5-1; d_gene: .; CDR3aa: CASSLAKTKTYKETQYF; CDR3nt: TGCGCCAGCAGCTTGGCTAAGACGAAAACTTACAAAGAGACCCAGTACTTC
abundance: .; j_gene: TRBJ2-7; v_gene: TRBV10-3; d_gene: .; CDR3aa: CAISESDGPSYEQYF; CDR3nt: TGTGCCATCAGTGAGTCCGACGGCCCCTCCTACGAGCAGTACTTC
abundance: few; j_gene: TRBJ1-2; v_gene: TRBV4-1; d_gene: .; CDR3aa: CASSHTGAVYGYTF; CDR3nt: TGCGCCAGCAGCCATACCGGGGCGGTCTATGGCTACACCTTC
abundance: few; j_gene: TRBJ1-1; v_gene: TRBV5-1; d_gene: .; CDR3aa: CASSTGTLGDTEAFF; CDR3nt: TGCGCCAGCAGCACCGGGACTTTGGGGGACACTGAAGCTTTCTTT
abundance: .; j_gene: TRBJ2-6; v_gene: TRBV6-1; d_gene: .; CDR3aa: CASSEGVVGANVLTF; CDR3nt: TGTGCCAGCAGTGAGGGAGTAGTCGGGGCCAACGTCCTGACTTTC
abundance: .; j_gene: TRBJ2-7; v_gene: TRBV18; d_gene: TRBD2; CDR3aa: CASSPPGTSGGIEQYF; CDR3nt: TGTGCCAGCTCACCACCCGGGACTAGCGGGGGCATCGAGCAGTACTTC
abundance: .; j_gene: TRBJ1-4; v_gene: TRBV18; d_gene: TRBD1; CDR3aa: CASSLEPQGIILHANEKLFF; CDR3nt: TGTGCCAGCTCACTAGAACCACAGGGGATAATTCTCCACGCTAATGAAAAACTGTTTTTT
abundance: .; j_gene: TRBJ1-2; v_gene: TRBV2; d_gene: .; CDR3aa: CASALDSYGYTF; CDR3nt: TGTGCCAGCGCCCTGGACTCTTATGGCTACACCTTC
abundance: .; j_gene: TRBJ2-1; v_gene: TRBV12-3/TRBV12-4; d_gene: .; CDR3aa: CASSPGHEQFF; CDR3nt: TGTGCCAGCAGCCCCGGCCATGAGCAGTTCTTC
abundance: .; j_gene: TRBJ2-3; v_gene: TRBV9; d_gene: TRBD2; CDR3aa: CASSVGRLAGGREDTQYF; CDR3nt: TGTGCCAGCAGCGTAGGAAGACTAGCGGGGGGGCGAGAAGATACGCAGTATTTT
abundance: .; j_gene: TRBJ1-6; v_gene: TRBV10-1; d_gene: .; CDR3aa: CASSEGRTHSPLHF; CDR3nt: TGCGCCAGCAGTGAAGGCAGGACCCATTCACCCCTCCACTTT
abundance: .; j_gene: TRBJ1-2; v_gene: TRBV9; d_gene: .; CDR3aa: CASSPRGGSGYTF; CDR3nt: TGTGCCAGCAGCCCCCGTGGGGGTAGTGGCTACACCTTC
abundance: .; j_gene: TRBJ1-3; v_gene: TRBV19; d_gene: TRBD1; CDR3aa: CASTGQASGNTIYF; CDR3nt: TGTGCCAGTACGGGACAGGCCTCTGGAAACACCATATATTTT
abundance: .; j_gene: TRBJ2-1; v_gene: TRBV19; d_gene: TRBD2; CDR3aa: CASSMLAGGHNEQFF; CDR3nt: TGTGCCAGTAGTATGTTAGCGGGGGGCCACAATGAGCAGTTCTTC
abundance: .; j_gene: TRBJ1-5; v_gene: TRBV19; d_gene: .; CDR3aa: CASSTLRDQPQHF; CDR3nt: TGTGCCAGTAGTACCCTGCGGGATCAGCCCCAGCATTTT
abundance: .; j_gene: TRBJ2-7; v_gene: TRBV19; d_gene: .; CDR3aa: CASRGDTYEQYF; CDR3nt: TGTGCCAGTCGTGGGGATACCTACGAGCAGTACTTC
abundance: .; j_gene: TRBJ1-1; v_gene: TRBV29-1; d_gene: .; CDR3aa: CSVDPGRYTEAFF; CDR3nt: TGCAGCGTTGATCCAGGGAGGTATACTGAAGCTTTCTTT
abundance: once; j_gene: TRBJ2-3; v_gene: TRBV6-2/TRBV6-3; d_gene: TRBD2; CDR3aa: CASSQRREPADTQYF; CDR3nt: TGTGCCAGCAGCCAGCGGCGGGAGCCTGCAGATACGCAGTATTTT
abundance: .; j_gene: TRBJ2-3; v_gene: TRBV25-1; d_gene: .; CDR3aa: CASSRGPADTQYF; CDR3nt: TGTGCCAGCAGCCGCGGGCCGGCGGATACGCAGTATTTT
abundance: .; j_gene: TRBJ2-3; v_gene: TRBV6-2/TRBV6-3; d_gene: .; CDR3aa: CASSLDGTDTQYF; CDR3nt: TGTGCCAGCAGTCTGGACGGCACAGATACGCAGTATTTT
abundance: once; j_gene: TRBJ2-1; v_gene: TRBV24-1; d_gene: .; CDR3aa: CATSDGGWDEQFF; CDR3nt: TGTGCCACCAGTGATGGGGGGTGGGATGAGCAGTTCTTC
abundance: .; j_gene: TRBJ1-6; v_gene: TRBV6-5; d_gene: .; CDR3aa: CASSYASGAGSPLHF; CDR3nt: TGTGCCAGCAGTTACGCTTCGGGGGCCGGCTCACCCCTCCACTTT
abundance: .; j_gene: TRBJ2-7; v_gene: TRBV4-2; d_gene: .; CDR3aa: CASSQGTLGRSYEQYF; CDR3nt: TGTGCCAGCAGCCAAGGGACACTCGGGCGCTCCTACGAGCAGTACTTC
abundance: .; j_gene: TRBJ1-2; v_gene: TRBV7-2; d_gene: .; CDR3aa: CASSRGGDYGYTF; CDR3nt: TGTGCCAGCAGCCGTGGAGGCGACTATGGCTACACCTTC
abundance: .; j_gene: TRBJ2-1; v_gene: TRBV3-1/TRBV3-2; d_gene: TRBD2; CDR3aa: CASSHGGRFLRNEQFF; CDR3nt: TGTGCCAGCAGCCACGGCGGGAGGTTCCTTAGGAATGAGCAGTTCTTC
abundance: .; j_gene: TRBJ1-2; v_gene: TRBV5-1; d_gene: .; CDR3aa: CASSLEGGFGYTF; CDR3nt: TGCGCCAGCAGCTTGGAGGGGGGCTTTGGCTACACCTTC
abundance: .; j_gene: TRBJ2-3; v_gene: TRBV5-4; d_gene: .; CDR3aa: CASTLRGLPADTQYF; CDR3nt: TGTGCCAGCACCCTAAGAGGACTTCCCGCAGATACGCAGTATTTT
abundance: .; j_gene: TRBJ2-7; v_gene: TRBV20-1; d_gene: .; CDR3aa: CSARGAYEQYF; CDR3nt: TGCAGTGCTAGAGGCGCCTACGAGCAGTACTTC
abundance: .; j_gene: TRBJ2-3; v_gene: TRBV7-9; d_gene: TRBD2; CDR3aa: CASSLVASGSTDTQYF; CDR3nt: TGTGCCAGCAGCTTAGTGGCTAGCGGGAGCACAGATACGCAGTATTTT
abundance: few; j_gene: TRBJ2-7; v_gene: TRBV7-2; d_gene: .; CDR3aa: CASSLARVSYEQYF; CDR3nt: TGTGCCAGCAGCTTAGCCCGGGTTAGCTACGAGCAGTACTTC
abundance: few; j_gene: TRBJ2-1; v_gene: TRBV14; d_gene: .; CDR3aa: CASSQGGWGYNEQFF; CDR3nt: TGTGCCAGCAGCCAAGGCGGGTGGGGCTACAATGAGCAGTTCTTC
abundance: .; j_gene: TRBJ1-2; v_gene: TRBV29-1; d_gene: TRBD1; CDR3aa: CSAGRTGEGYTF; CDR3nt: TGCAGCGCCGGACGGACAGGGGAGGGCTACACCTTC
abundance: few; j_gene: TRBJ1-1; v_gene: TRBV5-1; d_gene: .; CDR3aa: CASSLGRGPTDTEAFF; CDR3nt: TGCGCCAGCAGCTTGGGTAGGGGACCTACGGACACTGAAGCTTTCTTT
abundance: .; j_gene: TRBJ2-4; v_gene: TRBV6-2/TRBV6-3; d_gene: TRBD2; CDR3aa: CASSYVGLAGGLAKNIQYF; CDR3nt: TGTGCCAGCAGTTACGTCGGACTAGCGGGGGGGCTAGCCAAAAACATTCAGTACTTC
abundance: .; j_gene: TRBJ1-4; v_gene: TRBV14; d_gene: .; CDR3aa: CASSQGLGLSNGEKLFF; CDR3nt: TGTGCCAGCAGCCAAGGTCTGGGACTCTCGAACGGTGAAAAACTGTTTTTT
abundance: .; j_gene: TRBJ2-4; v_gene: TRBV9; d_gene: TRBD2; CDR3aa: CASSPGGNIQYF; CDR3nt: TGTGCCAGCAGCCCCGGGGGGAACATTCAGTACTTC
abundance: .; j_gene: TRBJ2-5; v_gene: TRBV19; d_gene: .; CDR3aa: CASSMKKTANPETQYF; CDR3nt: TGTGCCAGTAGTATGAAAAAGACAGCTAACCCAGAGACCCAGTACTTC
abundance: .; j_gene: TRBJ1-1; v_gene: TRBV3-1/TRBV3-2; d_gene: .; CDR3aa: CASSPSGRTLFF; CDR3nt: TGTGCCAGCAGCCCATCCGGGAGGACGCTTTTCTTT
abundance: .; j_gene: TRBJ2-1; v_gene: TRBV7-2; d_gene: TRBD2; CDR3aa: CASSLKQRLASNEQFF; CDR3nt: TGTGCCAGCAGCTTAAAACAAAGACTAGCGAGCAATGAGCAGTTCTTC
abundance: .; j_gene: TRBJ2-5; v_gene: TRBV7-8; d_gene: .; CDR3aa: CASSLAPATQETQYF; CDR3nt: TGTGCCAGCAGCTTAGCTCCAGCGACACAAGAGACCCAGTACTTC
abundance: .; j_gene: TRBJ2-6; v_gene: TRBV27; d_gene: .; CDR3aa: CASSLSLVLGSGANVLTF; CDR3nt: TGTGCCAGCAGTTTATCCTTGGTACTCGGCTCTGGGGCCAACGTCCTGACTTTC